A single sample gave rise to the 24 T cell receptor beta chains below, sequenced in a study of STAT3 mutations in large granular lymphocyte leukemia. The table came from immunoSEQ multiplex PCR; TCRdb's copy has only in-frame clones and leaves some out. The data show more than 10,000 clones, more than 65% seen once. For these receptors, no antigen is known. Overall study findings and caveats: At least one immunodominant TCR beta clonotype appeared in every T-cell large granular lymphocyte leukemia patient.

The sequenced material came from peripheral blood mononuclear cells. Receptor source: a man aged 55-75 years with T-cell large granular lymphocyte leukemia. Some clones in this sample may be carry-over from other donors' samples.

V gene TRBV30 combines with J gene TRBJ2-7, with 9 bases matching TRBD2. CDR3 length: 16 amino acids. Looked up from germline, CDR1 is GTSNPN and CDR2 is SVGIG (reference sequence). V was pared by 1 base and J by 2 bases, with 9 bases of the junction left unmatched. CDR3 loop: CAWSAPGLAGTYEQYF. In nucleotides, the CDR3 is TGTGCCTGGAGTGCCCCGGGGCTAGCGGGGACCTACGAGCAGTACTTC. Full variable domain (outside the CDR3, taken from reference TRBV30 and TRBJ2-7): SQTIHQWPATLVQPVGSPLSLECTVEGTSNPNLYWYRQAAGRGLQLLFYSVGIGQISSEVPQNLSASRPQDRQFILSSKKLLLSDSGFYLCAWSAPGLAGTYEQYFGPGTRLTVT.

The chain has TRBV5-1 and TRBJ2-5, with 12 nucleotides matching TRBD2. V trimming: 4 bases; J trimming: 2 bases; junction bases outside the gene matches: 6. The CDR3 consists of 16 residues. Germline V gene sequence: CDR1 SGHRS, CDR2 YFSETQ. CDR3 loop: CASSPGLAGIQETQYF. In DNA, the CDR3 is TGCGCCAGCAGCCCAGGACTAGCGGGGATTCAAGAGACCCAGTACTTC.

CDR3 amino acids: CASSPRPTAEAFF. CDR3 sequence (DNA): TGTGCCAGCAGCCCACGGCCCACCGCTGAAGCTTTCTTT. The chain uses TRBV9 and TRBJ1-1; D gene unclear. V shed 4 bases and J shed 6 bases, with 13 bases lying between them. CDR1 and CDR2 (germline): SGDLS, YYNGEE. This CDR3 is built from 13 residues.

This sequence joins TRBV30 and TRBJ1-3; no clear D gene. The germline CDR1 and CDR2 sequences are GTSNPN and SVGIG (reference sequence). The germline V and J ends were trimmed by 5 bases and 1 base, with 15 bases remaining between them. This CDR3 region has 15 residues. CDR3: CAWDGVSDSGNTIYF. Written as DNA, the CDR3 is TGTGCCTGGGACGGGGTCAGTGATTCTGGAAACACCATATATTTT.

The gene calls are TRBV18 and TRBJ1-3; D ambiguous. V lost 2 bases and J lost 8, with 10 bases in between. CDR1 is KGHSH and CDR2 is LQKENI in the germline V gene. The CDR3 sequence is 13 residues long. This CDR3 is CASSPGPGDTIYF. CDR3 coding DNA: TGTGCCAGCTCACCAGGGCCGGGAGACACCATATATTTT. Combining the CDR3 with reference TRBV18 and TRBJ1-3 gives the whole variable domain NAGVMQNPRHLVRRRGQEARLRCSPMKGHSHVYWYRQLPEEGLKFMVYLQKENIIDESGMPKERFSAEFPKEGPSILRIQQVVRGDSAAYFCASSPGPGDTIYFGEGSWLTVV.

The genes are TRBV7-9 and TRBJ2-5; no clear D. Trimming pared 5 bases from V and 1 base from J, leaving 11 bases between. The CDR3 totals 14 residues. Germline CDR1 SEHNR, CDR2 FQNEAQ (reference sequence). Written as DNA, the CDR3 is TGTGCCAGCAGCCGCCAGTGGGGCCAAGAGACCCAGTACTTC. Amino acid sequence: CASSRQWGQETQYF.

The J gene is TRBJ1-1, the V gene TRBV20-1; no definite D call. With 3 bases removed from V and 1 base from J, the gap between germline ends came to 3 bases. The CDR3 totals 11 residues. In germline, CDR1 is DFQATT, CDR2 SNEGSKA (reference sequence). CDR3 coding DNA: TGCAGTGCTAGCAAGAACACTGAAGCTTTCTTT. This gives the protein CSASKNTEAFF.

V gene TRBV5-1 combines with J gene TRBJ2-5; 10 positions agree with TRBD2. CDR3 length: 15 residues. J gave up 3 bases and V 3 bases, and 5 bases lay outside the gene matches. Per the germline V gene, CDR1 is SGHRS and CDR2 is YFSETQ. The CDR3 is CASSYSGTSEETQYF. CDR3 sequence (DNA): TGCGCCAGCAGCTACTCCGGGACTAGCGAAGAGACCCAGTACTTC.

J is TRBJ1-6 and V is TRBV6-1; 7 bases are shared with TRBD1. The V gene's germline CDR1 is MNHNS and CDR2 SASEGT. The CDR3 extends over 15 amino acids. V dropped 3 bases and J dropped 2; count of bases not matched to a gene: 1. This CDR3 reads CASSDGQAYNSPLHF. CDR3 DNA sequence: TGTGCCAGCAGTGACGGACAGGCCTATAATTCACCCCTCCACTTT.

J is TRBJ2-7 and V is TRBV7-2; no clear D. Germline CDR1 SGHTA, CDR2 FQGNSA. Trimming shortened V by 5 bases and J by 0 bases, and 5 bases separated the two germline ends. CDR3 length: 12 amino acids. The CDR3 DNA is TGTGCCAGCAGCCGTAGCTCCTACGAGCAGTACTTC. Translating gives CASSRSSYEQYF.

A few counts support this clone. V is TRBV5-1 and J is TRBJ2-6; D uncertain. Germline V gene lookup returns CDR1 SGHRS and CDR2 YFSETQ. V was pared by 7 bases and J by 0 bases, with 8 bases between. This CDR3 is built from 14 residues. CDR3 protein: CASLPTSGANVLTF. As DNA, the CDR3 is TGCGCCAGCCTGCCTACCTCTGGGGCCAACGTCCTGACTTTC.

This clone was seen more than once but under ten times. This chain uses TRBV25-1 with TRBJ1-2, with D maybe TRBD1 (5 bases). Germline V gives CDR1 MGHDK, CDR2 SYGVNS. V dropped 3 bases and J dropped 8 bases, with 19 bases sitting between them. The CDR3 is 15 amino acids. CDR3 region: CASSEGGRRRLGYTF. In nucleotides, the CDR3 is TGTGCCAGCAGTGAGGGGGGACGGAGGCGATTAGGCTACACCTTC.

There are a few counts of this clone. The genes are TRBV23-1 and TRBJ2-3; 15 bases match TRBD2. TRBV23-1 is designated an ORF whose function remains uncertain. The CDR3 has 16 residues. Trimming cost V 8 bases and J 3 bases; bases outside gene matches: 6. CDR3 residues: CASRNGTSGRTDTQYF. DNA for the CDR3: TGCGCCAGCCGGAACGGGACTAGCGGGAGGACAGATACGCAGTATTTT.

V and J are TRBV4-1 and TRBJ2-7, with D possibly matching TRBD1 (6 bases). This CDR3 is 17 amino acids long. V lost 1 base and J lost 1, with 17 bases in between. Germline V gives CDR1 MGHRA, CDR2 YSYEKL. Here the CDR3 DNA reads TGCGCCAGCAGCCAAGGGGGGCAGGATCGCAAGTCCTACGAGCAGTACTTC. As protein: CASSQGGQDRKSYEQYF.

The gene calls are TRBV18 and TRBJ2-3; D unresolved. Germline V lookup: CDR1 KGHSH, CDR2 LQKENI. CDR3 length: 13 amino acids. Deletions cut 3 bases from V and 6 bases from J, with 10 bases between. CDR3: CASSPASSDTQYF. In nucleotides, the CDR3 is TGTGCCAGCTCACCCGCCTCCTCGGATACGCAGTATTTT.

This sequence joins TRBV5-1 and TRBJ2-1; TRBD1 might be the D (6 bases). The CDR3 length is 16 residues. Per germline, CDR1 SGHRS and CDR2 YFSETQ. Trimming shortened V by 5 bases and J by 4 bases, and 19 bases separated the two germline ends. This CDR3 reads CASSLTGPFQYNEQFF. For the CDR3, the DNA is TGCGCCAGCAGTTTGACAGGACCCTTTCAGTACAATGAGCAGTTCTTC.

The CDR3 bases are TGTGCCAGCTCAACGACAGGGCTCGGTGAAAAACTGTTTTTT. Residues: CASSTTGLGEKLFF. The chain joins TRBV18 to TRBJ1-4; 7 nucleotides match TRBD1. V dropped 5 bases and J dropped 7; count of bases not matched to a gene: 7. The CDR3 totals 14 residues. Germline-derived CDR1 and CDR2 are KGHSH and LQKENI.

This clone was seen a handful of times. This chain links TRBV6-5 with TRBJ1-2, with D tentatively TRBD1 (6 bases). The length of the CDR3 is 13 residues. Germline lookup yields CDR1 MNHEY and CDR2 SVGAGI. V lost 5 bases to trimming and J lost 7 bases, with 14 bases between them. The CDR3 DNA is TGTGCCAGCAGTCCAGGGGCCCGTGCTGGCTACACCTTC. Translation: CASSPGARAGYTF.

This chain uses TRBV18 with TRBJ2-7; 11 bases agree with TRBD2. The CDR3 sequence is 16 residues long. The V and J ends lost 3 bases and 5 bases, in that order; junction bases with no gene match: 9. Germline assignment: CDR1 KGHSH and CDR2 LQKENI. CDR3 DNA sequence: TGTGCCAGCTCACCCCTTACTAGCGGGAGTGACAACGAGCAGTACTTC. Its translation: CASSPLTSGSDNEQYF.

DNA of the CDR3: TGTGCCAGCGCGGACAGGGGCTATGGCTACACCTTC. Its protein product is CASADRGYGYTF. The gene calls are TRBV7-2 and TRBJ1-2; 9 bases fit TRBD1. Looked up from germline, CDR1 is SGHTA and CDR2 is FQGNSA. The CDR3 has 12 residues. The V and J ends lost 8 bases and 4 bases, in that order; junction bases with no gene match: 2.

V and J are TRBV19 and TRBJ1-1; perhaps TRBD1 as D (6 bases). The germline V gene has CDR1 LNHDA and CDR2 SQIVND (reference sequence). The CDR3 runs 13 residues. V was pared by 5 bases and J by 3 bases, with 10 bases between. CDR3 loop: CASSVQGYTEAFF. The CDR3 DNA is TGTGCCAGTAGTGTACAGGGCTACACTGAAGCTTTCTTT.

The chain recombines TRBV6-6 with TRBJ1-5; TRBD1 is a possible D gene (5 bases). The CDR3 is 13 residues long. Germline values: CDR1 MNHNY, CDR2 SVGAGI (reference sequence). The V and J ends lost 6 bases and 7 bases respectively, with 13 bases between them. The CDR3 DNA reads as TGTGCCAGCAGCTTCCAGGGCGGACAGCCCCAGCATTTT. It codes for CASSFQGGQPQHF.

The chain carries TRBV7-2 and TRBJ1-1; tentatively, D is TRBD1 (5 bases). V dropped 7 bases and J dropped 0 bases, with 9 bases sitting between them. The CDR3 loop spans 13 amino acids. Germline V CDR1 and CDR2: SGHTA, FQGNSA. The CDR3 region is CASNLGVNTEAFF. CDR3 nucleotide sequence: TGTGCCAGCAATCTAGGGGTGAACACTGAAGCTTTCTTT.

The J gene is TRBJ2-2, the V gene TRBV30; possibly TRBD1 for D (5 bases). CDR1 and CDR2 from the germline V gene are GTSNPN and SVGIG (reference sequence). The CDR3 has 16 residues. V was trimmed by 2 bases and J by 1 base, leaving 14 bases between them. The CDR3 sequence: CAWSPLGRENTGELFF. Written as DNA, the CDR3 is TGTGCCTGGAGTCCTTTGGGCAGGGAGAACACCGGGGAGCTGTTTTTT.